The text below deals with one T cell receptor beta chain. What it recognizes is unknown. This specimen comes from a study of cytomegalovirus exposure and HLA in healthy donors. PCR employed 60 Vbeta and 13 Jbeta primers. Produced via immunoSEQ multiplex PCR; TCRdb's table is partial and in-frame only. This sample has tens of thousands of clones, with 65% to 85% found just once. Regarding the study as a whole: Exclusion applied to some V segments, including TRBV6-2 and TRBV6-3, as they were indistinguishable. Previous analysis showed most TCR beta V segments were productive about 87% or about 30% of the time.

The CDR3 is 17 residues long. CDR1 is ENHRY and CDR2 is SYGVKD in the germline V gene. Unmatched junction bases numbered 8, after V lost 3 bases and J lost 6 bases. Sequenced input: PBMCs. The sequence derives from a man aged 18-30 years in good health and CMV-seronegative. The genes are TRBV10-3 and TRBJ2-1; 13 bases map to TRBD2. CDR3 bases: TGTGCCATCAGTGAAGGACTAGCGGGAGTCCGCTTCAATGAGCAGTTCTTC. Translation: CAISEGLAGVRFNEQFF.